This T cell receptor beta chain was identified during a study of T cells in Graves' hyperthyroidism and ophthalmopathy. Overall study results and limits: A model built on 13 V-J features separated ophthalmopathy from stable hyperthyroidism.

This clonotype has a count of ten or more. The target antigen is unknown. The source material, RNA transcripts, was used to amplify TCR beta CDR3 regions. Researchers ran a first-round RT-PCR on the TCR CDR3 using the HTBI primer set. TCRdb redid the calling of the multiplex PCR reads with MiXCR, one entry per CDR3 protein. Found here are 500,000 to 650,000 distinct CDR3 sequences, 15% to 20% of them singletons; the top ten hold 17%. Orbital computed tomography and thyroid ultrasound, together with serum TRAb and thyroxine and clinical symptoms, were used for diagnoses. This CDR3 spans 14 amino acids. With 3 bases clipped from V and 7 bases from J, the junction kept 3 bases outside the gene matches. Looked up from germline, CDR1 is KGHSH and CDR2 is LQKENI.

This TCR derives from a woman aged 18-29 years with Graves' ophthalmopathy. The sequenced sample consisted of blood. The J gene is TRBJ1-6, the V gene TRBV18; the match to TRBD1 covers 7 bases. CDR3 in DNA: TGTGCCAGCTCACCCCAGGGGGACAATTCACCCCTCCACTTT. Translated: CASSPQGDNSPLHF.